This TCR beta chain was sequenced for a study of cytomegalovirus exposure and HLA in healthy donors. General study points: An Asian-associated ancestry cluster reportedly showed fewer N-insertions than the roughly 670-donor mean in a later analysis. Follow-up analysis found HLA locus-dependent TCR association rates, highest for DRB1 and lowest for HLA-C. For cytomegalovirus status, the classifier reportedly gave diagnoses with high specificity and sensitivity. An observed cluster of highly shared sequence variants was recorded as a likely sequencing artifact.

Germline CDR1 SGHVS, CDR2 FQNEAQ. CDR3 length equals 14 residues. V was trimmed by 5 bases and J by 0 bases, leaving 9 bases between them. This clone came up once. Its antigen is unknown. 13 Jbeta primers and 60 Vbeta primers were used for the PCR. Assay used: immunoSEQ multiplex PCR; TCRdb lists only in-frame clones, some missing. The sample gives about 180,000 clones, over 80% of which show up once; more than 1.5% is in the top ten. This chain joins TRBV7-8 and TRBJ2-3; D perhaps matches TRBD1 (6 bases). The TCR was taken from a man between 35 and 55 years old in good health and CMV-seronegative. The source material was PBMCs. As DNA, the CDR3 is TGTGCCAGCAGCCTTGGACAGAGCACAGATACGCAGTATTTT. Protein: CASSLGQSTDTQYF.